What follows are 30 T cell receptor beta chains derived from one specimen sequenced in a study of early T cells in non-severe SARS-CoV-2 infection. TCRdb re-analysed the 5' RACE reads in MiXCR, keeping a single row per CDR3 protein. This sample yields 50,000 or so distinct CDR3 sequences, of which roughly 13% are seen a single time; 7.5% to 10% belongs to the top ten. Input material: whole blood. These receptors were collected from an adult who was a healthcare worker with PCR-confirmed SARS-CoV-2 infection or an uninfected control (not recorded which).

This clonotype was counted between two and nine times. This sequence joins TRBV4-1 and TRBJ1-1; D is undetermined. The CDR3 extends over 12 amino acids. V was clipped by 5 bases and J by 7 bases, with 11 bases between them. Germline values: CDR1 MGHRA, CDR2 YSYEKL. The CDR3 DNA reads TGCGCCAGCAGCTCCCGGAGAGATGAAGCTTTCTTT. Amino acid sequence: CASSSRRDEAFF.

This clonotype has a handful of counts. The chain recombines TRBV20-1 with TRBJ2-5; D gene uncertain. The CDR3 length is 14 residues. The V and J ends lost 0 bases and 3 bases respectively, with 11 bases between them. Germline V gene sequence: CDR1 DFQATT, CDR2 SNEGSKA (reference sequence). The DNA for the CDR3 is TGCAGTGCTAGAGATTTCGGCCCGAAAGAGACCCAGTACTTC. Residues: CSARDFGPKETQYF.

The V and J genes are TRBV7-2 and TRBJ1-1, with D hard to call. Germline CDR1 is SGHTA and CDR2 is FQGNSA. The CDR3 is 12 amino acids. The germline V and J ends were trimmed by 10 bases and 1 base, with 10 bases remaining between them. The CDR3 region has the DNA TGTGCCACCTTCCCAGGGAACACTGAAGCTTTCTTT. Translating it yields CATFPGNTEAFF.

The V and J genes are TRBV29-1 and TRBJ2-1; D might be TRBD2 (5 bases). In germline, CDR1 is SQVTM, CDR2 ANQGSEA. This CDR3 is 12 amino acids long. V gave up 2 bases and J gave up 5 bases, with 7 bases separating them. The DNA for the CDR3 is TGCAGCGTTGAACGGGGAAACAATGAGCAGTTCTTC. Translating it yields CSVERGNNEQFF.

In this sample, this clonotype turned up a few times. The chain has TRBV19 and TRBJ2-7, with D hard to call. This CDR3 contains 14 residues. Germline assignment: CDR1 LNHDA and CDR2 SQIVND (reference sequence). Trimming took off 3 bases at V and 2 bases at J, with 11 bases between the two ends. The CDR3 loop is CASSISRTTYEQYF. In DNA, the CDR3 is TGTGCCAGTAGTATTAGCAGGACCACCTACGAGCAGTACTTC.

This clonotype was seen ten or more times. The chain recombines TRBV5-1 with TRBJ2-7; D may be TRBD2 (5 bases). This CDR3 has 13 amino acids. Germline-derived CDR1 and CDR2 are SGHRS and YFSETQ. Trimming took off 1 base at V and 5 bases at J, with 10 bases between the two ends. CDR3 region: CASSLRGSHEQYF. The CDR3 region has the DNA TGCGCCAGCAGCTTGAGAGGGAGCCACGAGCAGTACTTC.

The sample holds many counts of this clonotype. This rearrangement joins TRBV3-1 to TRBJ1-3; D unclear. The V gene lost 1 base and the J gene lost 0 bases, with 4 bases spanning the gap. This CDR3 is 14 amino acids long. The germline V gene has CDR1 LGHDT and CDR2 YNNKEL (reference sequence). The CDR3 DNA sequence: TGTGCCAGCAGCCAAGGTCACTCTGGAAACACCATATATTTT. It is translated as CASSQGHSGNTIYF.

The CDR3 region is CASSPWASGSNTGELFF. The CDR3 bases are TGTGCCAGCAGCCCATGGGCTAGCGGCTCGAACACCGGGGAGCTGTTTTTT. The chain couples TRBV7-3 to TRBJ2-2; TRBD2 matches 7 bases. This CDR3 is built from 17 residues. Germline CDR1 is SGHTA and CDR2 is FQGTGA. The V segment lost 5 bases and the J segment 0 bases; nucleotides outside the gene matches: 9.

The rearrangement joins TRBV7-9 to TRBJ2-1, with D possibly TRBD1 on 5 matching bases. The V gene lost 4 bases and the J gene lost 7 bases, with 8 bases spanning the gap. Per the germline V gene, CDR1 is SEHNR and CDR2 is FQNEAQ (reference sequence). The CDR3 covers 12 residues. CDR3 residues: CASSSGLNEQFF. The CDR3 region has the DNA TGTGCCAGCAGCTCAGGGTTGAATGAGCAGTTCTTC.

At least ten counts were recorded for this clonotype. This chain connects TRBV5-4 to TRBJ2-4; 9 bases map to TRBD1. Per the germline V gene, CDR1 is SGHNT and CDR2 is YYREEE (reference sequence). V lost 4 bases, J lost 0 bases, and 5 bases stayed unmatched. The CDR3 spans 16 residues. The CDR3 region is CASSIDRGVAKNIQYF. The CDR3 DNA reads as TGTGCCAGCAGCATCGACAGGGGGGTAGCCAAAAACATTCAGTACTTC.

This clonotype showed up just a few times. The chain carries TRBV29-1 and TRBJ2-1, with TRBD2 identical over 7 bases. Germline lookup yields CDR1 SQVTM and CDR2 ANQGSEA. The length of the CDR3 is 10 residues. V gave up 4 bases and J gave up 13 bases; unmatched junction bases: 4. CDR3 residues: CSVVGTIQFF. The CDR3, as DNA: TGCAGCGTTGTTGGGACTATCCAGTTCTTC.

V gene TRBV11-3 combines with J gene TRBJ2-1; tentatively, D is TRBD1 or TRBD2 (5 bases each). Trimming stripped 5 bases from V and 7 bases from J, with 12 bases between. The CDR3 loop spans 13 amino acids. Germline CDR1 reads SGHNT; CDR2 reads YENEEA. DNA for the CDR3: TGTGCCAGCAGCCTAGGGACGAGGAATGAGCAGTTCTTC. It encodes CASSLGTRNEQFF.

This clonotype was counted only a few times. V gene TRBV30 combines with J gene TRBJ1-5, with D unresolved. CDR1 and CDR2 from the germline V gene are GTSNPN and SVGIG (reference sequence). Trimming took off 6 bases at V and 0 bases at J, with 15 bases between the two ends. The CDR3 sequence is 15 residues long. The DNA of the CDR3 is TGTGCCTGTGAAGGAGACCCTTATAGCAATCAGCCCCAGCATTTT. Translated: CACEGDPYSNQPQHF.

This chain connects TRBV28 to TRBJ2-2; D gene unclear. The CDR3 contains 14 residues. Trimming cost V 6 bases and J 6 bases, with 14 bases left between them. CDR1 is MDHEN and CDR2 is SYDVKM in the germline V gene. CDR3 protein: CASSHPLQPGELFF. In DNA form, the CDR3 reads TGTGCCAGCAGCCACCCCCTCCAGCCCGGGGAGCTGTTTTTT.

The CDR3 sequence is CASSPDNREQYF. The CDR3 region has the DNA TGTGCCAGCAGCCCGGATAACCGCGAGCAGTACTTC. This chain uses TRBV5-5 with TRBJ2-7; no firm D call. The CDR3 runs to 12 residues. V was trimmed by 4 bases and J by 6 bases, leaving 11 bases between them. Germline CDR1 SGHKS, CDR2 YYEKEE (reference sequence).

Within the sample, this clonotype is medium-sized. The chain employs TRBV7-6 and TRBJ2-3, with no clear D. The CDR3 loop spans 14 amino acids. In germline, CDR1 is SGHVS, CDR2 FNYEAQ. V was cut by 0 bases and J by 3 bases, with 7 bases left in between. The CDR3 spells CASSLALTTDTQYF. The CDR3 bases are TGTGCCAGCAGCTTAGCGCTAACAACAGATACGCAGTATTTT.

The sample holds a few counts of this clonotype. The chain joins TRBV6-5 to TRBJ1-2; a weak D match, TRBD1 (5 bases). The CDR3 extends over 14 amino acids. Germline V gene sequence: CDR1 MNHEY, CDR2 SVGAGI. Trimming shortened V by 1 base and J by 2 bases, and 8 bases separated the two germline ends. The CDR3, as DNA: TGTGCCAGCAGTTACTTCCAGGGCAACTATGGCTACACCTTC. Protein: CASSYFQGNYGYTF.

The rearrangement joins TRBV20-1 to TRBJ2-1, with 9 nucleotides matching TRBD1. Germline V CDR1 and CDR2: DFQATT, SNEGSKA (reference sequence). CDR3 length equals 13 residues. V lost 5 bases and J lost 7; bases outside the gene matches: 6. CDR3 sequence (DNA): TGCAGTGCTTTTAGGGACAGGGCTAATGAGCAGTTCTTC. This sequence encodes CSAFRDRANEQFF.

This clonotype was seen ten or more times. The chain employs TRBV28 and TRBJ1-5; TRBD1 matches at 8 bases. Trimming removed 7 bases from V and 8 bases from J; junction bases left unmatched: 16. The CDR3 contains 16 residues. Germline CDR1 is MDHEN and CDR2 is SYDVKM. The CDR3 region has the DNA TGTGCCAGCACCACTGCCCGGGACAGGCCCAAGAAGCCCCAGCATTTT. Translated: CASTTARDRPKKPQHF.

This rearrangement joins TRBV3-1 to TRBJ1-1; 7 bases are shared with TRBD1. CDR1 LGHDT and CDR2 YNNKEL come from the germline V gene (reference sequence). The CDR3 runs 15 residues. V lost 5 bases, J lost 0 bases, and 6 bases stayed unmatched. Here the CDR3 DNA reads TGTGCCAGCAGCTTTACGGACAGGATGAACACTGAAGCTTTCTTT. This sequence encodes CASSFTDRMNTEAFF.

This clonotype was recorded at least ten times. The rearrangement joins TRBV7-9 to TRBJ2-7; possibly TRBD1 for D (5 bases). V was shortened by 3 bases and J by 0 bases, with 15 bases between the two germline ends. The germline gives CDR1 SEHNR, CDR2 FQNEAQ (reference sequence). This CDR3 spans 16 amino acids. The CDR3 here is CASSFPSDTNSYEQYF. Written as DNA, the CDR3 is TGTGCCAGCAGCTTCCCCTCGGACACCAACTCCTACGAGCAGTACTTC.

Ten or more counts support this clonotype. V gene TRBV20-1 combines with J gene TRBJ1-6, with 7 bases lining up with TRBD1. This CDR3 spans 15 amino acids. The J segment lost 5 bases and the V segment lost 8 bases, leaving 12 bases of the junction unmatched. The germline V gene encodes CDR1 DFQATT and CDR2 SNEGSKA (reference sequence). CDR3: CSTTGEGWDNSPLHF. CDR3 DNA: TGCAGTACAACAGGGGAGGGTTGGGATAATTCACCCCTCCACTTT.

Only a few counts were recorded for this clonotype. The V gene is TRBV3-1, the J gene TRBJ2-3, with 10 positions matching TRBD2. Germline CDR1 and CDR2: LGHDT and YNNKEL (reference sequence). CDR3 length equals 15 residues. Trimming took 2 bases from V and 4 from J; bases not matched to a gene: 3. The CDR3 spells CASSQSGGAPDTQYF. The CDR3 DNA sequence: TGTGCCAGCAGCCAAAGCGGGGGGGCCCCAGATACGCAGTATTTT.

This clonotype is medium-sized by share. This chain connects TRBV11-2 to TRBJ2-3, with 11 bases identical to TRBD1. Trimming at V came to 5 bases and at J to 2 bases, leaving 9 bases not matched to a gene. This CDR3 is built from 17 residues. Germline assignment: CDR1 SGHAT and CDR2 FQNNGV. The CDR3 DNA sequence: TGTGCCAGCAGCCCGCAAGGACAGGGGGCCTACACAGATACGCAGTATTTT. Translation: CASSPQGQGAYTDTQYF.

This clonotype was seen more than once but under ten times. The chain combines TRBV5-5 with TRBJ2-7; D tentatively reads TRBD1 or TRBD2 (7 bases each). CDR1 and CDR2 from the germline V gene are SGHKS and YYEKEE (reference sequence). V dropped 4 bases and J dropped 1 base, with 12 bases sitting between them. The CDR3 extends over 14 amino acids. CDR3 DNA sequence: TGTGCCAGCAGCCAGGGGGGGTTTTCCTACGAGCAGTACTTC. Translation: CASSQGGFSYEQYF.

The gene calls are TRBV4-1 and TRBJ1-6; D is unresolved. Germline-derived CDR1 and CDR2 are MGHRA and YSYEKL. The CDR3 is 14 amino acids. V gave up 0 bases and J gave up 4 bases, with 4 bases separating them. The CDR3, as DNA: TGCGCCAGCAGCCAAGATACGTATAATTCACCCCTCCACTTT. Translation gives CASSQDTYNSPLHF.

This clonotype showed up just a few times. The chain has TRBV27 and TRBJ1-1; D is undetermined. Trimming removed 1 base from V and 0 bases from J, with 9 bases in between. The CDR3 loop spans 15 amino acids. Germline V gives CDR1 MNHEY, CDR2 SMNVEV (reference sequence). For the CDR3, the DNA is TGTGCCAGCAGTTTATGGGAGGGTATGAACACTGAAGCTTTCTTT. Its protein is CASSLWEGMNTEAFF.

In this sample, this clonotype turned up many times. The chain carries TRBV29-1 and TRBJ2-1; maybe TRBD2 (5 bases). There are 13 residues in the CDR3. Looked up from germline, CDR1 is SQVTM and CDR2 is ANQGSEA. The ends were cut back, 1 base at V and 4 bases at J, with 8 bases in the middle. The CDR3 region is CSVEGTGYNEQFF. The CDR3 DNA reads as TGCAGCGTTGAAGGTACGGGATACAATGAGCAGTTCTTC.

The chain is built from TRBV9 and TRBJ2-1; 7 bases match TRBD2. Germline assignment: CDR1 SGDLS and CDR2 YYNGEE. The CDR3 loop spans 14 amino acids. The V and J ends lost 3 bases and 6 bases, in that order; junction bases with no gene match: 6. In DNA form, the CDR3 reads TGTGCCAGCAGCGAAACCGGGACTACCAATGAGCAGTTCTTC. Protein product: CASSETGTTNEQFF.

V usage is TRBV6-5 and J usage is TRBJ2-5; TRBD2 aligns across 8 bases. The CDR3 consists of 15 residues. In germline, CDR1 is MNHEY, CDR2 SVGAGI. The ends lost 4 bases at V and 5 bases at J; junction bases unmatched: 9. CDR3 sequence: CASSLGSGNTETQYF. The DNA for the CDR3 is TGTGCCAGCAGTTTGGGTAGCGGGAACACGGAGACCCAGTACTTC.